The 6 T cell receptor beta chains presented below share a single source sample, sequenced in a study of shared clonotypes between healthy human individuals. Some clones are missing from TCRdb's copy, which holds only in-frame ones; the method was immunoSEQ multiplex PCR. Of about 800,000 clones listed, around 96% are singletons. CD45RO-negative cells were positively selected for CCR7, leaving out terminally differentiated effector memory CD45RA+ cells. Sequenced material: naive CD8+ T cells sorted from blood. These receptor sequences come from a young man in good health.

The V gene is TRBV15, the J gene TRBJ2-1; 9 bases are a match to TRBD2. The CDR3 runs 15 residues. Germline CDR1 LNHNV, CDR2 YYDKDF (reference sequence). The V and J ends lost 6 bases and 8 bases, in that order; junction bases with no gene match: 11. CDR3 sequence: CATSARREGPDEQFF. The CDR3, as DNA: TGTGCCACCAGTGCCCGGCGGGAGGGCCCCGATGAGCAGTTCTTC.

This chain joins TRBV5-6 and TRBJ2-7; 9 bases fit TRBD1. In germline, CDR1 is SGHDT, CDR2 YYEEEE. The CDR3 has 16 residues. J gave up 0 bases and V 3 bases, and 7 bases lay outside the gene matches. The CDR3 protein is CASSYIGQGISYEQYF. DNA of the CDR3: TGTGCCAGCAGCTACATAGGACAGGGGATCTCCTACGAGCAGTACTTC.

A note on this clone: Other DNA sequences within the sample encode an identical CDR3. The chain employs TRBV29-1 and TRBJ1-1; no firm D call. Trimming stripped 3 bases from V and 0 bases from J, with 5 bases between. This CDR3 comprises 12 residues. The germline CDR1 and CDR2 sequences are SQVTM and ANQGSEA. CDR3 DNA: TGCAGCGTTGAGGGTCTGAACACTGAAGCTTTCTTT. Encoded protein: CSVEGLNTEAFF.

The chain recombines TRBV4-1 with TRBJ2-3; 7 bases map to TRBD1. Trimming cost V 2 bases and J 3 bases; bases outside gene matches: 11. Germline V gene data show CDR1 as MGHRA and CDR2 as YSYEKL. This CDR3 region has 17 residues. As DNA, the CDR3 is TGCGCCAGCAGCCAATTCCGAGGGGGCGTAGGGACAGATACGCAGTATTTT. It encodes CASSQFRGGVGTDTQYF.

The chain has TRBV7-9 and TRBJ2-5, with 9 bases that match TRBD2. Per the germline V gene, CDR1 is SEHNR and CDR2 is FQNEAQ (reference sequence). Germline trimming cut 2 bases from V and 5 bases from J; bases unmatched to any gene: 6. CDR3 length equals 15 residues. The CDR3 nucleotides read TGTGCCAGCAGCTTACCCCTAGCGGGACTTGAGACCCAGTACTTC. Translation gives CASSLPLAGLETQYF.

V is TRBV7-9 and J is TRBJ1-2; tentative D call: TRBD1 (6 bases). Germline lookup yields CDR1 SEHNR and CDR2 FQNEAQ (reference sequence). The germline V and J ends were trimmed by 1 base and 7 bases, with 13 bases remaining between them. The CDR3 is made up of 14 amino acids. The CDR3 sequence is CASSLVTGAGGYTF. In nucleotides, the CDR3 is TGTGCCAGCAGCTTAGTGACGGGGGCCGGTGGCTACACCTTC.